This TCR beta chain came from a study of human T cells and chemical hapten exposure. About the research overall: Researchers reported sensitizing an approximately 2 cm by approximately 2 cm upper inner arm skin site with 2% DPC.

CDR1 is LGHDT and CDR2 is YNNKEL in the germline V gene (reference sequence). V was cut by 0 bases and J by 2 bases, with 11 bases left in between. The CDR3 is 16 amino acids. This clonotype occurred many times. Its antigen is not known. Study-level results: Compared with pre-sensitization or healthy control sets, expanded TCRs clustered more. Sensitization with DPC brought no change to TCRs above 1 in 1000 in frequency.

TCRdb processed the RACE reads anew with MiXCR; each CDR3 protein has one entry. This sample has 85,000 to 100,000 distinct CDR3 sequences; under 14% occur once, and the top ten carry approximately 3.3%. Time point: pre-sensitization, week 0. Treatment indicated: therapeutic diphenylcyclopropenone sensitization with weekly scalp DPC. Prior to application of each patch test, blood was drawn. The chain has TRBV3-1 and TRBJ2-1; weak D call: TRBD2 (6 bases). The sequences come from whole blood, collected in connection with sensitization to the hapten diphenylcyclopropenone (DPC). This TCR came from a woman in her fifties or sixties with alopecia areata. Some clones in this sample may be carry-over from other donors' samples. CDR3 sequence reads: CASSQDSGGTYNEQFF. In DNA form, the CDR3 reads TGTGCCAGCAGCCAAGATTCTGGGGGGACCTACAATGAGCAGTTCTTC.